This record looks at one TCR beta chain sequence and its context. The data are from a study of blood T cell repertoires in COVID-19. On the study more broadly: Samples of COVID-19 (acute and convalescent) were obtained from the United States, Italy and Spain. Nucleic acid was either cDNA or gDNA, and it came from T cells, B-cell-depleted T cells, or PBMCs.

Assay used: immunoSEQ multiplex PCR; TCRdb lists only in-frame clones, some missing. The repertoire holds about 28,000 clones, with 85% to 95% as singletons. Trimming left V 0 bases short and J 8 bases short, with 13 bases between. The CDR3 contains 15 residues. CDR1 is ENHRY and CDR2 is SYGVKD in the germline V gene. The sample comprised peripheral blood. This sequence was found in a woman in her 70s with COVID-19, enrolled during active disease. This chain uses TRBV10-3 with TRBJ1-4, with D perhaps matching TRBD1 (6 bases). This CDR3 reads CAISESGGLREKLFF. CDR3 nucleotides: TGTGCCATCAGTGAGTCCGGGGGGCTGAGGGAAAAACTGTTTTTT.